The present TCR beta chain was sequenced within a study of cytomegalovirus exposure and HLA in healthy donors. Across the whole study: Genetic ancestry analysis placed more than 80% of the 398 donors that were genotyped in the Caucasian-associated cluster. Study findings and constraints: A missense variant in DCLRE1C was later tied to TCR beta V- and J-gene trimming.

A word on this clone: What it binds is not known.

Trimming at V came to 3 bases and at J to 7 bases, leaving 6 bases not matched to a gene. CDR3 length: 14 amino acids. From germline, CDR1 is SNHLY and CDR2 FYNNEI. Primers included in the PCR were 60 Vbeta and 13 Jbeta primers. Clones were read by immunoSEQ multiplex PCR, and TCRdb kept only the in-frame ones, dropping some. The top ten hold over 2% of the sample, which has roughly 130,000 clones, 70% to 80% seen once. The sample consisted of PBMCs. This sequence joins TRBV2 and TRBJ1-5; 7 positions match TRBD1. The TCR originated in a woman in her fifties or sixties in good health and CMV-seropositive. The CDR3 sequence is CASSEAGGEQPQHF. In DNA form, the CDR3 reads TGTGCCAGCAGTGAGGCAGGGGGTGAACAGCCCCAGCATTTT.